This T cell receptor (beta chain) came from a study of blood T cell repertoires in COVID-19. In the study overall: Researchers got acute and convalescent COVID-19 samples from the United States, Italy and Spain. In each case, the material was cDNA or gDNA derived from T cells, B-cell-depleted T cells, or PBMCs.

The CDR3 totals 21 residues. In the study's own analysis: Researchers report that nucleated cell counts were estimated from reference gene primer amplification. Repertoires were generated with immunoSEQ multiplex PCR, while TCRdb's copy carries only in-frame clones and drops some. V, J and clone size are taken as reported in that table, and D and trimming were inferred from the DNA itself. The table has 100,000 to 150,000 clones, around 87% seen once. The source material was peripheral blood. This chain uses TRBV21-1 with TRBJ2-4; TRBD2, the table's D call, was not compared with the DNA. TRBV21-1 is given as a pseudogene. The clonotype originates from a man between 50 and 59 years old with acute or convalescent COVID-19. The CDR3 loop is CASSRPPGPQREGVAKNIQYF. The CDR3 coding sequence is TGTGCCAGCAGCCGGCCACCCGGACCGCAGCGGGAGGGGGTAGCCAAAAACATTCAGTACTTC.